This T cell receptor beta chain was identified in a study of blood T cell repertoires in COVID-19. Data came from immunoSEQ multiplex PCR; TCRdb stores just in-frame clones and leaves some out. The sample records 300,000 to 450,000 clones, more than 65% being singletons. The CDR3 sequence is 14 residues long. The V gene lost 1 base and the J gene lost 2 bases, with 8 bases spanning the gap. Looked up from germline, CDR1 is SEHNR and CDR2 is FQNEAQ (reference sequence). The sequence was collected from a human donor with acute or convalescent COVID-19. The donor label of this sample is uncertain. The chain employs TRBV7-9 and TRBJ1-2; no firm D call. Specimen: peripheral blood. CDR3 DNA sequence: TGTGCCAGCAGCTTAGGGTCGGGGAACTATGGCTACACCTTC. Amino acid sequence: CASSLGSGNYGYTF.